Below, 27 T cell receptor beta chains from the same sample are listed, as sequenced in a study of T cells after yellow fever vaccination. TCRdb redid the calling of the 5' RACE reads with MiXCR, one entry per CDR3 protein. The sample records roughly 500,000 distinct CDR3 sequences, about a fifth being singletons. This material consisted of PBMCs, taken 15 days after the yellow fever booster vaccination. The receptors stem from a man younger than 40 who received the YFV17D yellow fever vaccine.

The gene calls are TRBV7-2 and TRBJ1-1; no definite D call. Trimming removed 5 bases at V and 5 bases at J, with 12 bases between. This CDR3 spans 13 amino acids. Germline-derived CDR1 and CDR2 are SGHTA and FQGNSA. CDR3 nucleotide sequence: TGTGCCAGCAGCCAGACCGTGGGGACTGAAGCTTTCTTT. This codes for CASSQTVGTEAFF.

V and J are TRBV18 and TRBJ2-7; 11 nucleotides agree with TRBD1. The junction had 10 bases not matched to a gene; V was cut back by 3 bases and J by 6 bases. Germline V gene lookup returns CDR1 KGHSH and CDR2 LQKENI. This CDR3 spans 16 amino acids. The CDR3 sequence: CASSPWTGGGSLEQYF. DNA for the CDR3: TGTGCCAGCTCACCGTGGACAGGGGGCGGATCTCTCGAGCAGTACTTC.

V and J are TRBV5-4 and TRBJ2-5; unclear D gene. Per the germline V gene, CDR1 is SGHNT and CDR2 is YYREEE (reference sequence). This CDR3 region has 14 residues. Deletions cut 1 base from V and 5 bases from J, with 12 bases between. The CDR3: CASSLRMIEETQYF. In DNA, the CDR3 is TGTGCCAGCAGCTTGAGGATGATAGAGGAGACCCAGTACTTC.

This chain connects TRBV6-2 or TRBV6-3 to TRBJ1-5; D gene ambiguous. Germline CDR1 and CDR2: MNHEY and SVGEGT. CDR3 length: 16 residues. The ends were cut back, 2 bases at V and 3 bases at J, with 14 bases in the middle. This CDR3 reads CASSYTTQTINQPQHF. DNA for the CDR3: TGTGCCAGCAGTTACACCACCCAGACTATCAATCAGCCCCAGCATTTT.

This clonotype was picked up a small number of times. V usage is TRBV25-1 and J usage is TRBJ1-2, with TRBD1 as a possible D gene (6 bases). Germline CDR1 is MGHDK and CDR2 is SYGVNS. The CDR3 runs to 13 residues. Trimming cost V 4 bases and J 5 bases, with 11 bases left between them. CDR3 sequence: CASSGGGVYGYTF. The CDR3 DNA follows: TGTGCCAGCAGTGGCGGGGGCGTTTATGGCTACACCTTC.

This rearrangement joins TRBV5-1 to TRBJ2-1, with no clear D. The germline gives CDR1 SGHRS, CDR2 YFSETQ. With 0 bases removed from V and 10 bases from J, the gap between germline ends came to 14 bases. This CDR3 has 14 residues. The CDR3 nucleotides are TGCGCCAGCAGCTTGGCCCGCCGAGAGGACGAGCAGTTCTTC. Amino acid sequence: CASSLARREDEQFF.

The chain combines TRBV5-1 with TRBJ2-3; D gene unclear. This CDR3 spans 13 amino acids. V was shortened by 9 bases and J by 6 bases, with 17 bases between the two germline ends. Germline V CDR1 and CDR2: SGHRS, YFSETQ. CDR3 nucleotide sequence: TGCGCCACCAACAAGGGAACCGTCGATACGCAGTATTTT. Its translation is CATNKGTVDTQYF.

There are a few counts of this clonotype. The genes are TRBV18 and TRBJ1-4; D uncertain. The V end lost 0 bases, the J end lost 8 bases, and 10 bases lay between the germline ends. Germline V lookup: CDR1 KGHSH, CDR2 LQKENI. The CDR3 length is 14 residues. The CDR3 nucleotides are TGTGCCAGCTCACCACCGGCTAACAGAGAAAAACTGTTTTTT. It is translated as CASSPPANREKLFF.

The CDR3, as DNA: TGTGCCACCAGTGATTACGGGACAGGGGGCTTAAATGAGCAGTTCTTC. Amino acid sequence: CATSDYGTGGLNEQFF. The gene calls are TRBV24-1 and TRBJ2-1; TRBD1 matches 12 bases. Germline values: CDR1 KGHDR, CDR2 SFDVKD. V shed 2 bases and J 7 bases; nucleotides not matched to a gene: 5. There are 16 residues in the CDR3.

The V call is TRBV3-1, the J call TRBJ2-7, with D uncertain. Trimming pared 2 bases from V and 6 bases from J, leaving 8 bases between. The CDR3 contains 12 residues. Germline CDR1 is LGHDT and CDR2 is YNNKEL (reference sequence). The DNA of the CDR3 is TGTGCCAGCAGCCAAATACGGTCCGAGCAGTACTTC. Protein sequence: CASSQIRSEQYF.

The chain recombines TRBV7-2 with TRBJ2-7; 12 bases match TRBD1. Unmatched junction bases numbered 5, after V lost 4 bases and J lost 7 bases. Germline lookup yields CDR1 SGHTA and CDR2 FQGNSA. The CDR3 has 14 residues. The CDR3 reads CASSSRDRGREQYF. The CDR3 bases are TGTGCCAGCAGCTCCCGGGACAGGGGGCGTGAGCAGTACTTC.

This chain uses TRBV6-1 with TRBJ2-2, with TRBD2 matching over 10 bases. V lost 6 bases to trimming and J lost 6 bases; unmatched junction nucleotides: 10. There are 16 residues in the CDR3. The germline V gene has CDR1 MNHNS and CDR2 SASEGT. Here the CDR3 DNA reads TGTGCCAGCAGCCCATGGCTAGCGGGAGAACCCGGGGAGCTGTTTTTT. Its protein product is CASSPWLAGEPGELFF.

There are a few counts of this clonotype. Here the CDR3 reads CASSASSFSTDTQYF. The CDR3 DNA sequence: TGTGCCAGCAGTGCATCCTCCTTTAGCACAGATACGCAGTATTTT. The V call is TRBV25-1, the J call TRBJ2-3; D unresolved. The CDR3 loop spans 15 amino acids. In germline, CDR1 is MGHDK, CDR2 SYGVNS. Trimming stripped 4 bases from V and 0 bases from J, with 11 bases between.

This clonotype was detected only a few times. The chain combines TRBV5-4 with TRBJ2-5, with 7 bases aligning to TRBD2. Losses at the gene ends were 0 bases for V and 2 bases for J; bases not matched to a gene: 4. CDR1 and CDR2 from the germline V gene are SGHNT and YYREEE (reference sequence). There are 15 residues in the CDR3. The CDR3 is CASSLEWREQETQYF. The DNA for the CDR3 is TGTGCCAGCAGCTTGGAGTGGCGGGAGCAAGAGACCCAGTACTTC.

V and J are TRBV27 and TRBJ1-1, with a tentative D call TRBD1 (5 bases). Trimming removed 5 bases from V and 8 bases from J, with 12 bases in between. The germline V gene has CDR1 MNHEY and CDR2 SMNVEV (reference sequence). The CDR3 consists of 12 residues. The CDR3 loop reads CASSRPGLEAFF. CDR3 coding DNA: TGTGCCAGCAGTCGACCGGGACTGGAAGCTTTCTTT.

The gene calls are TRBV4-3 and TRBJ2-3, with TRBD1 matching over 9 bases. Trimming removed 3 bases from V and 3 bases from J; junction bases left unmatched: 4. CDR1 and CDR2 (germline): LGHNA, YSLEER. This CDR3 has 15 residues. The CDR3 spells CASSHRDRATDTQYF. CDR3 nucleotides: TGCGCCAGCAGCCACCGGGACAGGGCTACAGATACGCAGTATTTT.

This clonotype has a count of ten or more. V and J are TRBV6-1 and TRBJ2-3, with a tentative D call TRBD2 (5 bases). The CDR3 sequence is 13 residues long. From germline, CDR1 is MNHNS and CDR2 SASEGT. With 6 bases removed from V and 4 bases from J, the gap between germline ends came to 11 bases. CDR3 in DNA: TGTGCCAGCAGACCGCCCGGGGCAGATACGCAGTATTTT. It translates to CASRPPGADTQYF.

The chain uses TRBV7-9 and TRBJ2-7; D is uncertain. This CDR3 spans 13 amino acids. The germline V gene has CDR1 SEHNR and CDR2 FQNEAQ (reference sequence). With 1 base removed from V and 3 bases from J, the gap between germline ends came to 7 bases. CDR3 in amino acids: CASSLDDIYEQYF. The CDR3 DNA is TGTGCCAGCAGCTTAGATGACATCTACGAGCAGTACTTC.

CDR3 in DNA: TGCGCCAGCAGCCCTCTAGGGAGGGGCACAGATACGCAGTATTTT. As protein: CASSPLGRGTDTQYF. The chain couples TRBV4-3 to TRBJ2-3; 7 bases match TRBD2. CDR1 is LGHNA, CDR2 YSLEER, per germline. V lost 4 bases and J lost 1; bases outside the gene matches: 5. The CDR3 contains 15 residues.

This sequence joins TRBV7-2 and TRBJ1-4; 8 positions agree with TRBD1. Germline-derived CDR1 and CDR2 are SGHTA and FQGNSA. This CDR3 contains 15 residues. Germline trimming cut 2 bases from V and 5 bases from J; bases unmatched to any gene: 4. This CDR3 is CASSLRQGSNEKLFF. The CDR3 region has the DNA TGTGCCAGCAGCTTAAGACAGGGGTCAAATGAAAAACTGTTTTTT.

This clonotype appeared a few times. CDR3 loop: CTSSQIAPREFF. CDR3 sequence (DNA): TGCACCAGCAGCCAAATTGCGCCACGGGAGTTCTTC. V gene TRBV1 combines with J gene TRBJ2-1; the D call in the table, TRBD1, was not verified against the DNA. TRBV1 is assigned pseudogene status. This CDR3 comprises 12 residues.

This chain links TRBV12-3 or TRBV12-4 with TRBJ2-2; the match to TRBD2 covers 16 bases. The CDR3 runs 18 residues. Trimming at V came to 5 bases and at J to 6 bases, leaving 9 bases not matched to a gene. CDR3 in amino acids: CASSPQGLAGGGSGELFF. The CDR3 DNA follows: TGTGCCAGCAGTCCGCAGGGACTAGCGGGAGGGGGGTCCGGGGAGCTGTTTTTT.

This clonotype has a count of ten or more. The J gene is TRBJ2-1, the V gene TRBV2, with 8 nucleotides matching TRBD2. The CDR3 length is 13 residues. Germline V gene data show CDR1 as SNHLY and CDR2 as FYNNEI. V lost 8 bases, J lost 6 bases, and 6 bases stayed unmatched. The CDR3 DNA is TGTGCCAGCGGGCGGGAGGCATTCAATGAGCAGTTCTTC. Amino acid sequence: CASGREAFNEQFF.

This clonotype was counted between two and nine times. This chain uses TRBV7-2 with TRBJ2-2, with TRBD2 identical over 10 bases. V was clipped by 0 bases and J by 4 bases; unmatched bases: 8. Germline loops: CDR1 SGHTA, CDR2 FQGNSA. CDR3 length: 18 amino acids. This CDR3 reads CASSLARTSGLFTGELFF. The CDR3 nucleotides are TGTGCCAGCAGCTTAGCCCGGACTAGCGGACTTTTCACCGGGGAGCTGTTTTTT.

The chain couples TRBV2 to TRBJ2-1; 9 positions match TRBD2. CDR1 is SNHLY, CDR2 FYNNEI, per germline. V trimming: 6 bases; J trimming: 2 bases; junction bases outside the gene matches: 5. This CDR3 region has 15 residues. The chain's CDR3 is CASSGTSLTYNEQFF. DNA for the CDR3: TGTGCCAGCAGCGGGACTAGCCTGACCTACAATGAGCAGTTCTTC.

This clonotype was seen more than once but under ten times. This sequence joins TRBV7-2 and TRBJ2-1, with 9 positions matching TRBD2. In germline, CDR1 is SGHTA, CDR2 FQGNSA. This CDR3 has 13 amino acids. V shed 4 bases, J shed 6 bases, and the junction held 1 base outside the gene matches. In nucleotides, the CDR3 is TGTGCCAGCAGCTCGACTAGCGGCAATGAGCAGTTCTTC. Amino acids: CASSSTSGNEQFF.

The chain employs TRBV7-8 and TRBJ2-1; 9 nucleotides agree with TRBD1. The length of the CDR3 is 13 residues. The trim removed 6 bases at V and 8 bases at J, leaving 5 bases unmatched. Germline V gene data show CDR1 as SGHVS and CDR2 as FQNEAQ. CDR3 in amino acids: CASRSQGAYEQFF. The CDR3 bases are TGTGCCAGCAGATCACAGGGGGCGTATGAGCAGTTCTTC.